This T cell receptor (beta chain) is drawn from a study of T-cell memory formation after mild COVID-19. V lost 1 base to trimming and J lost 0 bases, with 16 bases between them. There are 17 residues in the CDR3. The germline V gene has CDR1 SGHVS and CDR2 FQNEAQ. This clonotype appeared a few times. A single record per CDR3 protein comes from TCRdb applying MiXCR to the 5' RACE reads. The sample carries 300,000 to 400,000 distinct CDR3 sequences, over 25% recorded once. Sequencing input: PBMCs or a T cell subset sorted from them (not recorded which). The V and J genes are TRBV7-8 and TRBJ2-7; D gene ambiguous. The clonotype originates from an adult woman who had mild COVID-19 (a few samples of this study predate the infection). Cell type and time point are not known. The CDR3 DNA is TGTGCCAGCAGCTTAGAGTCCGGACGCCACGTCTCCTACGAGCAGTACTTC. This encodes CASSLESGRHVSYEQYF.